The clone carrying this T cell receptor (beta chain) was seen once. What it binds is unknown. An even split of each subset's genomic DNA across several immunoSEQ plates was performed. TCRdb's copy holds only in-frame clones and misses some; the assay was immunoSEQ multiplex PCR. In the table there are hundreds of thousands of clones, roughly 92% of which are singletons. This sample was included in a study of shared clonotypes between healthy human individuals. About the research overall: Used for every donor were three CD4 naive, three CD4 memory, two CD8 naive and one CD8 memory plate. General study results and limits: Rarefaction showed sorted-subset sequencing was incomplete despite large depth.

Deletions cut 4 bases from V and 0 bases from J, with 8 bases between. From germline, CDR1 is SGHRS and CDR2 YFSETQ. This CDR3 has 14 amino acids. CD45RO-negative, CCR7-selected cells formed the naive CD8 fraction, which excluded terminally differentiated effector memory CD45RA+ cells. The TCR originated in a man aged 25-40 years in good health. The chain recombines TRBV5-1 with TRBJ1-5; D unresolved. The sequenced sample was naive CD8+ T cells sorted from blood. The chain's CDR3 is CASSAGPSNQPQHF. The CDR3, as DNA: TGCGCCAGCAGCGCGGGCCCTAGCAATCAGCCCCAGCATTTT.